The 16 T cell receptor beta chains in this list originate from one sample, sequenced in a study of cytomegalovirus exposure and HLA in healthy donors. The PCR used 60 Vbeta and 13 Jbeta primers. The method was immunoSEQ multiplex PCR; TCRdb's version includes in-frame clones alone and lacks a portion of them. The sample features 200,000 or so clones, with 0.9% to 1.4% in its top ten. Specimen: PBMCs. The origin of the receptors is a girl aged 2-15 years in good health and CMV-seropositive.

This chain connects TRBV7-2 to TRBJ1-2; D might be TRBD1 (6 bases). Looked up from germline, CDR1 is SGHTA and CDR2 is FQGNSA. Trimming cost V 5 bases and J 6 bases, with 13 bases left between them. CDR3 length equals 13 residues. Here the CDR3 reads CASSPRQADGYTF. CDR3 nucleotide sequence: TGTGCCAGCAGCCCGAGACAGGCAGATGGCTACACCTTC.

The CDR3 coding sequence is TGTGCCAGCAGCCCCGGGGTGAACAATGAGCAGTTCTTC. Translation: CASSPGVNNEQFF. The V and J genes are TRBV11-2 and TRBJ2-1; a weak D match, TRBD2 (5 bases). The CDR3 runs 13 residues. Germline V gene data show CDR1 as SGHAT and CDR2 as FQNNGV. Trimming left V 5 bases short and J 5 bases short, with 10 bases between.

The rearrangement uses TRBV30 and TRBJ2-5, with TRBD1 matching over 8 bases. The CDR3 loop spans 15 amino acids. Germline V gene data show CDR1 as GTSNPN and CDR2 as SVGIG (reference sequence). Trimming at V came to 2 bases and at J to 1 base, leaving 6 bases not matched to a gene. CDR3 region: CAWSHGQGPQETQYF. The CDR3 DNA follows: TGTGCCTGGAGTCATGGACAGGGCCCCCAAGAGACCCAGTACTTC.

The chain couples TRBV11-2 to TRBJ2-5, with D possibly TRBD2 on 5 matching bases. The J call may be in error: the DNA end matches TRBJ2-7 better. In germline, CDR1 is SGHAT, CDR2 FQNNGV. This CDR3 contains 15 residues. The CDR3 nucleotides read TGTGCCAGCAGCTCTTCAGCCGGGGTTCACTACGAGCAGTACTTC. Protein: CASSSSAGVHYEQYF.

The chain has TRBV9 and TRBJ2-7, with 8 bases fitting TRBD2. This CDR3 comprises 17 residues. The V gene end was trimmed by 0 bases and the J gene end by 0 bases; junction bases not matched to a gene: 8. CDR1 is SGDLS, CDR2 YYNGEE, per germline. CDR3 nucleotides: TGTGCCAGCAGCGTAGGGGAACTAGCGGCTCCCTCCTACGAGCAGTACTTC. Protein: CASSVGELAAPSYEQYF.

The chain joins TRBV18 to TRBJ1-2; the match to TRBD1 covers 8 bases. This CDR3 is built from 15 residues. The germline V gene has CDR1 KGHSH and CDR2 LQKENI. V lost 3 bases, J lost 2 bases, and 5 bases stayed unmatched. Written as DNA, the CDR3 is TGTGCCAGCTCACCGTCGCGGACAGGGAACTATGGCTACACCTTC. Encoded protein: CASSPSRTGNYGYTF. Together with reference TRBV18 and TRBJ1-2, the CDR3 gives the full variable domain: NAGVMQNPRHLVRRRGQEARLRCSPMKGHSHVYWYRQLPEEGLKFMVYLQKENIIDESGMPKERFSAEFPKEGPSILRIQQVVRGDSAAYFCASSPSRTGNYGYTFGSGTRLTVV.

The chain joins TRBV12-2 to TRBJ2-7; TRBD1 is the table's D call and was not checked against the DNA. TRBV12-2 is marked as a pseudogene. This CDR3 spans 16 amino acids. CDR3 sequence (DNA): TGTGCAAGTCGCTTAGGTCGACAGGCGCCGCCCTACGAGCAGTACTTC. It encodes CASRLGRQAPPYEQYF.

The chain recombines TRBV6-1 with TRBJ1-1; D gene uncertain. CDR1 is MNHNS and CDR2 is SASEGT in the germline V gene. V was cut by 4 bases and J by 7 bases, with 7 bases left in between. CDR3 length: 11 amino acids. The CDR3 loop is CASSVLSEAFF. In DNA, the CDR3 is TGTGCCAGCAGTGTACTGAGTGAAGCTTTCTTT.

The genes are TRBV9 and TRBJ2-1; D might be TRBD2 (6 bases). Germline V gives CDR1 SGDLS, CDR2 YYNGEE. V shed 6 bases and J shed 4 bases, with 11 bases lying between them. There are 13 residues in the CDR3. As DNA, the CDR3 is TGTGCCAGCATGGGCGGGACGTACAATGAGCAGTTCTTC. Translating gives CASMGGTYNEQFF.

The gene calls are TRBV28 and TRBJ1-2; D call uncertain. Trimming took off 5 bases at V and 4 bases at J, with 26 bases between the two ends. Germline CDR1 is MDHEN and CDR2 is SYDVKM. The CDR3 has 18 amino acids. In nucleotides, the CDR3 is TGTGCCAGCAGTCTCCCTCAGCGTAACCCGTCACGGGGCTATGGCTACACCTTC. Protein sequence: CASSLPQRNPSRGYGYTF.

The chain couples TRBV19 to TRBJ2-3; maybe TRBD2 (5 bases). The germline gives CDR1 LNHDA, CDR2 SQIVND (reference sequence). The germline V and J ends were trimmed by 3 bases and 2 bases, with 12 bases remaining between them. This CDR3 comprises 15 residues. CDR3 protein: CASSMASGLTDTQYF. The CDR3 bases are TGTGCCAGTAGTATGGCCAGCGGTCTCACAGATACGCAGTATTTT. The full variable domain, completed using reference TRBV19 and TRBJ2-3, is DGGITQSPKYLFRKEGQNVTLSCEQNLNHDAMYWYRQDPGQGLRLIYYSQIVNDFQKGDIAEGYSVSREKKESFPLTVTSAQKNPTAFYLCASSMASGLTDTQYFGPGTRLTVL.

The chain links TRBV4-2 to TRBJ2-7; D uncertain. V was shortened by 0 bases and J by 5 bases, with 8 bases between the two germline ends. This CDR3 region has 13 residues. In germline, CDR1 is LGHNA, CDR2 YNFKEQ. The CDR3 sequence: CASSQDRQDEQYF. The CDR3 nucleotides read TGTGCCAGCAGCCAAGATAGGCAGGACGAGCAGTACTTC.

The V and J genes are TRBV5-4 and TRBJ2-5, with 7 bases matching TRBD2. The J call may not be correct, given that the DNA end is closer to TRBJ2-7. CDR1 SGHNT and CDR2 YYREEE come from the germline V gene (reference sequence). The CDR3 spans 12 residues. In nucleotides, the CDR3 is TGTGCCAGCAGTTGGGGGGAGGGCGAGCAGTACTTC. It is translated as CASSWGEGEQYF.

The V call is TRBV6-5, the J call TRBJ1-2; TRBD1 is a possible D gene (6 bases). The CDR3 runs to 13 residues. The V gene's germline CDR1 is MNHEY and CDR2 SVGAGI. Trimming removed 2 bases from V and 4 bases from J, with 8 bases in between. CDR3 region: CASSYEGGYGYTF. In nucleotides, the CDR3 is TGTGCCAGCAGTTACGAAGGGGGCTATGGCTACACCTTC.

The genes are TRBV6-5 and TRBJ2-5; 9 bases align to TRBD2. The end of the DNA is better explained by TRBJ2-7, so the J call may be wrong. The CDR3 extends over 15 amino acids. In germline, CDR1 is MNHEY, CDR2 SVGAGI. The CDR3 region has the DNA TGTGCCAGCAGTTACTCTAGCGGGAGCTCCTACGAGCAGTACTTC. Its translation is CASSYSSGSSYEQYF.

In nucleotides, the CDR3 is TGTGCCAGCAGTTTCGTCGGGGGCACCGGGGAGCTGTTTTTT. It codes for CASSFVGGTGELFF. J is TRBJ2-2 and V is TRBV28, with D tentatively TRBD2 (6 bases). This CDR3 contains 14 residues. The germline V gene has CDR1 MDHEN and CDR2 SYDVKM. Between the trimmed V and J ends, which lost 3 bases and 4 bases, there was a span of 9 bases.